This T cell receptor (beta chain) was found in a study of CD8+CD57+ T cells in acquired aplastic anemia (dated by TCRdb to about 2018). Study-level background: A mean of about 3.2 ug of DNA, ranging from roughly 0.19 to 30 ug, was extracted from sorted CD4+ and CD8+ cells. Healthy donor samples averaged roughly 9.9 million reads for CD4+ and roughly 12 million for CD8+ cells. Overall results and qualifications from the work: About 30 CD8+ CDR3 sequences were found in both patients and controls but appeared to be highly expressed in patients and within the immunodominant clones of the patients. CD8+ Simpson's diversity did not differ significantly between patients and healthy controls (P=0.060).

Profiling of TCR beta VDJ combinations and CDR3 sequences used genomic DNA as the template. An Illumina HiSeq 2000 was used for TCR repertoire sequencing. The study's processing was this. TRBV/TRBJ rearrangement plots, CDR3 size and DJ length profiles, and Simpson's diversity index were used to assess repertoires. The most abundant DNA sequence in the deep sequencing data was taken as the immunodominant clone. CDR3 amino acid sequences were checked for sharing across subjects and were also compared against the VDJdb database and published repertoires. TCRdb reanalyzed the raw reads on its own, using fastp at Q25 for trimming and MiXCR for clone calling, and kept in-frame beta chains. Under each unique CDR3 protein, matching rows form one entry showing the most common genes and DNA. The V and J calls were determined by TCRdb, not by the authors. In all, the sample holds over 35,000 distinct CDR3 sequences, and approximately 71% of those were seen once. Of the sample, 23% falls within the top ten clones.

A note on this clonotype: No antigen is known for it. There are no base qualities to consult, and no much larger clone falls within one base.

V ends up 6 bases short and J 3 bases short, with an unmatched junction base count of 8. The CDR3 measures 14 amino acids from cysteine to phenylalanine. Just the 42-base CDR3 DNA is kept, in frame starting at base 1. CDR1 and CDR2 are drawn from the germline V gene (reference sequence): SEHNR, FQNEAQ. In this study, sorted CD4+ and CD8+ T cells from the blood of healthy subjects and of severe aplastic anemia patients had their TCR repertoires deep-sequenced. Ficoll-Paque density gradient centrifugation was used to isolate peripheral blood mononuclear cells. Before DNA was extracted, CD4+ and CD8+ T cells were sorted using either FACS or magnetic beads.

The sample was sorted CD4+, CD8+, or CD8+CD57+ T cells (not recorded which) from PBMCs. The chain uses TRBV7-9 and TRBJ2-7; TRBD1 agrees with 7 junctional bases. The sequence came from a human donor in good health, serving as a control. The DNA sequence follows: TGTGCCAGCAGTACTGGTGGACAGGTCTACGAGCAGTACTTC. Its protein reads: CASSTGGQVYEQYF.